A selection of T cell receptor beta chains follows, all from one sample in a study of tumor and adjacent non-tumor tissue in lung cancer. MiXCR, applied by TCRdb to the multiplex PCR reads, yields one record per CDR3 protein. The table has about 200,000 distinct CDR3 sequences, 70% to 75% seen once. The sequenced sample consisted of lung tumor tissue. The receptors originated from a man between 60 and 75 years old with non-small cell lung cancer. CDR3s include the opening cysteine and the closing phenylalanine or tryptophan. The order of the fields is J gene, V gene, clone size, D gene, CDR3 DNA, CDR3 protein. The D gene is left open where the match is weak. Some rows have no size entry. The others give once, few or many, or a class for an expanded clone.

J: TRBJ1-5; V: TRBV20-1; size: NA; D: NA; DNA: TGTAGTGCTTTTCCCAGCGGCCGGCGCAATCAGCCCCAGCATTTT; CDR3: CSAFPSGRRNQPQHF
J: TRBJ2-2; V: TRBV5-4; size: NA; D: TRBD2; DNA: TGTGCCAGGAGCCCGGGAGGGACGGTGATGAACACCGGGGAGCTGTTTTTT; CDR3: CARSPGGTVMNTGELFF
J: TRBJ1-1; V: TRBV29-1; size: NA; D: NA; DNA: TGCAGCGTTGTAGGTGCATCCGCTGAGGCTTTCTTT; CDR3: CSVVGASAEAFF
J: TRBJ1-5; V: TRBV20-1; size: few; D: NA; DNA: TGCAGTGCGGACCAGGGACGCAGCAATCAGCCCCAGCATTTT; CDR3: CSADQGRSNQPQHF
J: TRBJ2-6; V: TRBV11-3; size: NA; D: NA; DNA: TGTGCCAGCAGCTCTCGGGGGTCTAGCTCTGGTGCCAACGTCCTGACTTTC; CDR3: CASSSRGSSSGANVLTF
J: TRBJ1-1; V: TRBV5-1; size: few; D: TRBD1; DNA: TGCGCCAGCGTATCATCGACAGGGAGGTCTGAAGCTTTCTTT; CDR3: CASVSSTGRSEAFF
J: TRBJ2-7; V: TRBV5-6; size: NA; D: NA; DNA: TGTGCCAGCGGCTTAACGGGCCCCTACGAGCAGTACTTC; CDR3: CASGLTGPYEQYF
J: TRBJ1-5; V: TRBV6-2/TRBV6-3; size: many; D: NA; DNA: TGTGCCAGCAGTTATGGCACAGGGACAAATCAGCCCCAGCATTTT; CDR3: CASSYGTGTNQPQHF
J: TRBJ2-2; V: TRBV6-2/TRBV6-3; size: NA; D: NA; DNA: TGTGCCTGTAGTCCACCCCGGGAGAGACGAACCGGGGAGCTGTTTTTT; CDR3: CACSPPRERRTGELFF
J: TRBJ2-3; V: TRBV11-2; size: NA; D: TRBD2; DNA: TGTGCCAGCATCTACAGCGGGACTAGGGGCGCTAGGGGCACAGATACTCAGTATTTT; CDR3: CASIYSGTRGARGTDTQYF
J: TRBJ2-7; V: TRBV5-6; size: few; D: NA; DNA: TGTGCCAGCAACGTCCCGACCGGGGAGCAGTACTTC; CDR3: CASNVPTGEQYF
J: TRBJ2-7; V: TRBV30; size: NA; D: NA; DNA: TGTGCCTGGAGAGGGAAGGGGTACCTCTACGAGCAATACTTC; CDR3: CAWRGKGYLYEQYF
J: TRBJ2-3; V: TRBV5-4; size: once; D: TRBD2; DNA: TGTGTCAGCAGCTTGGGGGGGATTACCGATACGCAGTATTTT; CDR3: CVSSLGGITDTQYF
J: TRBJ2-7; V: TRBV20-1; size: NA; D: TRBD2; DNA: TGCAGTACTAGAGATCTCGGGGGGGTAAGACAATACGAGCAGTACTTC; CDR3: CSTRDLGGVRQYEQYF
J: TRBJ1-5; V: TRBV7-8; size: NA; D: NA; DNA: TGTGCCAGCAGCCTCCGGGACACTGGTCCCCCCCAACATTTT; CDR3: CASSLRDTGPPQHF
J: TRBJ2-5; V: TRBV20-1; size: NA; D: NA; DNA: TGCTGTGCTAGAGATATGAAGGGGTCTAGCAAGAGAGAGACCCAGTACTTC; CDR3: CCARDMKGSSKRETQYF
J: TRBJ1-2; V: TRBV6-1; size: NA; D: NA; DNA: TGTGCCAGCATGATGACAGGTGACTATGGCTACACCTTC; CDR3: CASMMTGDYGYTF